Here is one TCR beta chain with its context. The antigen is unknown. These data come from a study of graft-versus-host responses after intestinal transplantation. Study-wide results and caveats: Recipient bone marrow held GvH clones, some seen earlier in ileum or blood.

The assay was immunoSEQ multiplex PCR, and TCRdb's table has in-frame clones only and misses some. The sample lists under 55,000 clones; about 91% were seen once. The CDR3 has 12 residues. The germline gives CDR1 MNHEY, CDR2 SMNVEV (reference sequence). The ends were cut back, 4 bases at V and 2 bases at J, with 0 bases in the middle. The sequences come from PBMCs, collected 524 days after transplant. This TCR was sampled from a human patient who received an intestinal transplant, so some T cells may come from the graft donor. The chain couples TRBV27 to TRBJ2-6; D not resolved. The CDR3 spells CASSSGANVLTF. Here the CDR3 DNA reads TGTGCCAGCAGTTCTGGGGCCAACGTCCTGACTTTC.